This T cell receptor beta chain comes out of a study of blood T cell repertoires in COVID-19. Overall study context: The study drew acute and convalescent COVID-19 samples from the United States, Italy and Spain. Sample material is recorded as cDNA or gDNA derived from T cells, B-cell-depleted T cells, or PBMCs.

As processed by the authors: Amplification with reference gene primers provided the estimates of nucleated cell counts. Profiling relied on immunoSEQ multiplex PCR, and the TCRdb table lists in-frame clones only, not all of them. The V and J calls and clone size come from that table; D and trimming were worked out from the DNA. The sample lists about 120,000 clones; roughly 80% were seen once. The CDR3 has 15 residues. J was trimmed by 5 bases and V by 7 bases; bases with no gene match: 10. Germline V gives CDR1 SNHLY, CDR2 FYNNEI. The chain joins TRBV2 to TRBJ1-4; 7 bases are a match to TRBD1. The sequence derives from a man over 45 with acute or convalescent COVID-19. Input material: peripheral blood. The CDR3 DNA reads as TGTGCCAGCACTCTCACGGGACAGCCGAATGAAAAACTGTTTTTT. It is translated as CASTLTGQPNEKLFF.